This T cell receptor beta chain was captured by sequencing in a study of blood T cell repertoires in COVID-19. Study summary: Samples representing acute and convalescent COVID-19 were sourced from the United States, Italy and Spain. Sources were T cells, B-cell-depleted T cells, or PBMCs; the material itself was cDNA or gDNA.

Germline assignment: CDR1 LNHDA and CDR2 SQIVND (reference sequence). The CDR3 runs 15 residues. With 3 bases clipped from V and 3 bases from J, the junction kept 3 bases outside the gene matches. Original processing methods: Amplification of reference gene primers provided the estimated nucleated cell counts. TCRdb's copy holds only in-frame clones and misses some; the assay was immunoSEQ multiplex PCR. That table supplies the V and J calls and clone size; D and trimming were determined from the DNA. Found here are roughly 170,000 clones, under 90% of them singletons; the top ten hold roughly 7.1%. V usage is TRBV19 and J usage is TRBJ2-2; 8 bases fit TRBD2. This TCR derives from a human donor in a cohort sampled during active COVID-19. The sequenced sample consisted of peripheral blood. The CDR3 protein is CASSIHSGDTGELFF. In nucleotides, the CDR3 is TGTGCCAGTAGTATCCATAGCGGGGACACCGGGGAGCTGTTTTTT.